These T cell receptor beta chains were read from a single sample in a study of T cells after somatic rescue of genetic block. Sequencing used immunoSEQ multiplex PCR; TCRdb keeps in-frame clones, though not all of them. The table has 55,000 to 75,000 clones, 92% seen once. Sequencing was done on a sample of peripheral blood mononuclear cells (PBMCs). These receptors were collected from a man between 35 and 55 years old. Each CDR3 is given with its conserved first and last residue. Fields, in order: clone size, V gene, D gene, J gene, CDR3 DNA, CDR3 protein. A D gene is named only where the DNA matches it firmly. The size of a clone is reported for some rows only, either as once, few or many, or as a class for expanded clones.

>NA|TRBV6-1|TRBD2|TRBJ2-1
TGTGCCAGCAGTGAAGAGGGGACTAGCGGGGTGAGCTCCTACAATGAGCAGTTCTTC
CASSEEGTSGVSSYNEQFF
>NA|TRBV28|TRBD1|TRBJ1-3
TGTGCCAGCAGGGGTGGGACAGTCTCTGGAAACACCATATATTTT
CASRGGTVSGNTIYF
>NA|TRBV23-1|NA|TRBJ2-4
TGCGCCAGCAGTCAGAGGGCGGCTGGCAAAAACATTCAGTACTTC
CASSQRAAGKNIQYF
>NA|TRBV7-9|TRBD1|TRBJ2-5
TGTGCCAGCAGCACCCAGGGGGCCCCTAGGGAGACCCAGTACTTC
CASSTQGAPRETQYF
>NA|TRBV5-6|NA|TRBJ2-6
TGTGCCAGCAGCGGTAGCGTCTCCTCTGGGGCCAACGTCCTGACTTTC
CASSGSVSSGANVLTF
>NA|TRBV7-8|NA|TRBJ2-7
TGTGCCAGCAGCCCCCATCGCATCCAGGGGAAGCACGAGCAGTACTTC
CASSPHRIQGKHEQYF
>once|TRBV7-8|NA|TRBJ2-7
TGTGCCAGCAGCTTTAGCGGCCCCTACGAGCAGTACTTC
CASSFSGPYEQYF
>NA|TRBV10-3|NA|TRBJ2-2
TGTGCCATCAGTGAGTGGGGGCGAGAAACCGGGGAGCTGTTTTTT
CAISEWGRETGELFF
>NA|TRBV6-5|NA|TRBJ1-3
TGTGCCAGCAGGCCTCTGGGGAGCTCTGGAAACACCATATATTTT
CASRPLGSSGNTIYF
>NA|TRBV4-1|NA|TRBJ2-3
TGCGCCAGCAGCCAAGGATGGGGTATTGATACGCAGTATTTT
CASSQGWGIDTQYF
>NA|TRBV25-1|NA|TRBJ2-1
TGTGCCAGCAGTGCTGGGGATTACAATGAGCAGTTCTTC
CASSAGDYNEQFF
>NA|TRBV7-2|NA|TRBJ2-3
TGTGCCAGCGGATGGGGCCGCACAGATACGCAGTATTTT
CASGWGRTDTQYF
>NA|TRBV5-6|NA|TRBJ2-1
TGTGCCAGCGAATGCAGCCCGGGAGCCCGGGTTTGTGAGCAGTTCTTC
CASECSPGARVCEQFF
>NA|TRBV4-2|NA|TRBJ2-4
TGTGCCAGCAGCACTGGGACAAGCAGCCGCCCGTTCGCCAAAAACATTCAGTACTTC
CASSTGTSSRPFAKNIQYF
>NA|TRBV10-1|NA|TRBJ1-1
TGCGCCAGCAGTGAGTCGGCCAGGGAGGAAGCTTTCTTT
CASSESAREEAFF
>NA|TRBV5-1|NA|TRBJ2-7
TGCGCCAGCCGCAGTGACAGTCTGGACTACGAGCAGTACTTC
CASRSDSLDYEQYF
>NA|TRBV14|TRBD1|TRBJ2-2
TGTGCCAGCAGCCGTCACGGACAGGGGGCCGGGGAGCTGTTTTTT
CASSRHGQGAGELFF
>NA|TRBV7-2|TRBD1|TRBJ2-2
TGTGCCAGCAGCTTAGTGGGCAGGGGGCAATCCGGGGAGCTGTTTTTT
CASSLVGRGQSGELFF
>NA|TRBV7-3|NA|TRBJ2-1
TGTGCCAGCAGCTTTTCAGGTAGCTCCTACAATGAGCAGTTCTTC
CASSFSGSSYNEQFF
>NA|TRBV2|NA|TRBJ2-7
TGTGCCAGCAGTGTTCTACAGGGAGTGGCAAAAGGATACGAGCAGTACTTC
CASSVLQGVAKGYEQYF
>NA|TRBV2|TRBD1|TRBJ2-1
TGTGCCAGCAGTGGGGGACAGGGAACCTACAATGAGCAGTTCTTC
CASSGGQGTYNEQFF
>NA|TRBV19|NA|TRBJ1-1
TGTGCCAGTAGTATTCGGTTGACAGAGCCTAGGGAAAAGGCTGAAGCTTTCTTT
CASSIRLTEPREKAEAFF
>once|TRBV6-1|NA|TRBJ2-2
TGTGCCAGCAGCAAAATCGGGGACGGGGAGCTGTTTTTT
CASSKIGDGELFF
>NA|TRBV18|NA|TRBJ2-7
TGTGCCAGCTCACTCCGGGACGGATTCTACGAGCAGTACTTC
CASSLRDGFYEQYF
>NA|TRBV29-1|NA|TRBJ1-1
TGCAGCGTTGTAGACCCTGAAGCTTTCTTT
CSVVDPEAFF
>NA|TRBV6-1|TRBD1|TRBJ1-1
TGTGCCAGCAGTGCCCAGGGGGGAACTGAAGCTTTCTTT
CASSAQGGTEAFF
>NA|TRBV5-1|NA|TRBJ2-4
TGCGCCAGCAGCTCCACTGCGGGACTGTTAGCCAAAAACATTCAGTACTTC
CASSSTAGLLAKNIQYF
>NA|TRBV21-1|NA|TRBJ2-3
TGTGCCAGCAGCAAAGCTGCGGCTAATGTCGGCACAGATACGCAGTATTTT
CASSKAAANVGTDTQYF
>NA|TRBV18|NA|TRBJ2-3
TGTGCCAGCTCACCCGTGACGGATACAGATACGCAGTATTTT
CASSPVTDTDTQYF
>NA|TRBV5-4|TRBD1|TRBJ1-2
TGTGCCAGCAGCTTGGGGACAGGGGATTTGGCGGGCTATGGCTACACCTTC
CASSLGTGDLAGYGYTF
>NA|TRBV11-2|NA|TRBJ2-3
TGTGCCAGCAGCTTAAACGGGAGAGATACGCAGTATTTT
CASSLNGRDTQYF
>NA|TRBV5-1|TRBD2|TRBJ2-7
TGCGCCAGCAGACCACTAGCGGGCTATTCCTACGAGCAGTACTTC
CASRPLAGYSYEQYF
>NA|TRBV28|NA|TRBJ1-1
TGTGCCAGCAGCCGCGCGCGTCTCTGGGGGGACACTGAAGCTTTCTTT
CASSRARLWGDTEAFF
>NA|TRBV19|NA|TRBJ1-1
TGTGCCAGTAGTACAATGGACGGAGAAGTCTTT
CASSTMDGEVF